Each of the 32 T cell receptor beta chains below was sequenced from the same sample in a study of cytomegalovirus exposure and HLA in healthy donors. 60 Vbeta and 13 Jbeta primers were used in PCR. The table came from immunoSEQ multiplex PCR; TCRdb's copy has only in-frame clones and leaves some out. This sample carries roughly 73,000 clones, with around 15% going to the ten biggest clones. Sequenced: PBMCs. All receptors derive from a man in his fifties or sixties in good health and CMV-seropositive.

Details on this clone: Additional DNA sequences in this sample encode the identical CDR3. The chain combines TRBV6-5 with TRBJ2-2; D call uncertain. The CDR3 runs to 14 residues. The V end was cut by 6 bases, the J end by 2 bases, with 10 bases between. Germline V lookup: CDR1 MNHEY, CDR2 SVGAGI. CDR3 protein: CASSYGLNTGELFF. In DNA form, the CDR3 reads TGTGCCAGCAGCTACGGGCTTAACACCGGGGAGCTGTTTTTT.

The chain combines TRBV25-1 with TRBJ1-2; 10 bases match TRBD1. After removal of 3 bases from V and 7 bases from J, the junction contained 5 bases not matched to a gene. CDR3 length: 14 residues. Germline values: CDR1 MGHDK, CDR2 SYGVNS. CDR3 sequence reads: CASSDRQGAGGYTF. The CDR3 nucleotides read TGTGCCAGCAGTGATCGACAGGGGGCGGGTGGCTACACCTTC.

The chain couples TRBV2 to TRBJ2-5; possible D gene TRBD2, 6 bases. Deletions cut 3 bases from V and 7 bases from J, with 18 bases between. The CDR3 has 15 residues. Germline V gene data show CDR1 as SNHLY and CDR2 as FYNNEI. The CDR3 is CASSDGGGGGVTQYF. For the CDR3, the DNA is TGTGCCAGCAGTGACGGTGGGGGAGGAGGAGTGACCCAGTACTTC.

The J gene is TRBJ1-2, the V gene TRBV19, with TRBD1 matching 8 bases. The CDR3 length is 16 residues. Germline-derived CDR1 and CDR2 are LNHDA and SQIVND (reference sequence). J lost 3 bases, V lost 3 bases, and 9 bases had no gene match. The CDR3 coding sequence is TGTGCCAGTAGTATCCAAGCGGGACAGGTGGACTATGGCTACACCTTC. Translation gives CASSIQAGQVDYGYTF.

The J gene is TRBJ2-1, the V gene TRBV20-1; D is unresolved. CDR3 length: 11 amino acids. Germline CDR1 is DFQATT and CDR2 is SNEGSKA (reference sequence). V lost 0 bases and J lost 5, with 2 bases in between. The CDR3 loop is CSARDNNEQFF. CDR3 sequence (DNA): TGCAGTGCTAGAGATAACAATGAGCAGTTCTTC.

The V gene is TRBV14, the J gene TRBJ1-1; TRBD1 might be the D (6 bases). This CDR3 has 14 residues. CDR1 SGHDN and CDR2 FVKESK come from the germline V gene. V gave up 3 bases and J gave up 5 bases, with 13 bases separating them. CDR3 bases: TGTGCCAGCAGCCACGGAGGGGGAGGGACTGAAGCTTTCTTT. This translates into CASSHGGGGTEAFF.

The gene calls are TRBV5-6 and TRBJ2-5, with 7 bases that match TRBD1. Gene TRBJ2-7 matches the end of the DNA better, so the J call may be wrong. Germline values: CDR1 SGHDT, CDR2 YYEEEE. CDR3 size: 15 residues. This CDR3 is CASSLYTTGRYEQYF. The DNA of the CDR3 is TGTGCCAGCAGCTTATACACGACAGGGCGCTACGAGCAGTACTTC.

CDR3 in amino acids: CASSAVNTGELFF. The DNA of the CDR3 is TGTGCCAGCAGCGCAGTAAACACCGGGGAGCTGTTTTTT. The chain combines TRBV9 with TRBJ2-2; D gene unclear. Germline V CDR1 and CDR2: SGDLS, YYNGEE. The CDR3 is 13 amino acids. With 3 bases removed from V and 2 bases from J, the gap between germline ends came to 5 bases.

The CDR3 protein is CASSLGGQAGTGELFF. For the CDR3, the DNA is TGCGCCAGCAGCCTTGGAGGACAGGCTGGGACCGGGGAGCTGTTTTTT. The rearrangement joins TRBV5-1 to TRBJ2-2; 7 bases are shared with TRBD1. This CDR3 has 16 amino acids. V lost 4 bases to trimming and J lost 5 bases; unmatched junction nucleotides: 11. Per the germline V gene, CDR1 is SGHRS and CDR2 is YFSETQ.

The chain employs TRBV30 and TRBJ1-1; D uncertain. Trimming took 1 base from V and 0 from J, leaving 6 bases between them. CDR3 size: 13 residues. CDR1 and CDR2 (germline): GTSNPN, SVGIG (reference sequence). CDR3 DNA sequence: TGTGCCTGGAGTGGCGATCTGAACACTGAAGCTTTCTTT. Protein product: CAWSGDLNTEAFF.

V and J are TRBV5-8 and TRBJ2-5; 7 nucleotides align to TRBD1. Trimming at V came to 1 base and at J to 3 bases, leaving 6 bases not matched to a gene. The CDR3 runs to 15 residues. Germline CDR1 is SGHTS and CDR2 is YDEGEE. This CDR3 reads CASSLTVTGKETQYF. CDR3 in DNA: TGTGCCAGCAGCTTGACGGTGACAGGGAAAGAGACCCAGTACTTC.

The chain links TRBV5-1 to TRBJ2-1; D not certain. Germline loops: CDR1 SGHRS, CDR2 YFSETQ. This CDR3 region has 13 residues. Trimming took off 2 bases at V and 5 bases at J, with 8 bases between the two ends. The CDR3 reads CASSFYEDNEQFF. The CDR3 DNA reads as TGCGCCAGCAGCTTTTATGAGGACAATGAGCAGTTCTTC.

CDR3 loop: CASAGDVEETQYF. CDR3 in DNA: TGCGCCAGCGCGGGGGACGTGGAAGAGACCCAGTACTTC. The chain couples TRBV10-1 to TRBJ2-5, with TRBD2 identical over 7 bases. CDR3 length: 13 amino acids. The junction had 6 bases not matched to a gene; V was cut back by 8 bases and J by 3 bases. Germline values: CDR1 WNHNN, CDR2 SYGVQD (reference sequence).

The V call is TRBV27, the J call TRBJ1-5; 7 nucleotides agree with TRBD1. Trimming removed 6 bases from V and 3 bases from J; junction bases left unmatched: 5. The CDR3 runs to 14 residues. Germline CDR1 MNHEY, CDR2 SMNVEV (reference sequence). In nucleotides, the CDR3 is TGTGCCAGCAGCGCCGACAGGGTCAATCAGCCCCAGCATTTT. The encoded protein is CASSADRVNQPQHF.

The chain couples TRBV9 to TRBJ2-7; TRBD1 is a possible D gene (5 bases). V was shortened by 2 bases and J by 0 bases, with 12 bases between the two germline ends. The CDR3 length is 15 residues. Germline lookup yields CDR1 SGDLS and CDR2 YYNGEE. The CDR3 spells CASSVSPGISYEQYF. CDR3 coding DNA: TGTGCCAGCAGCGTCTCACCAGGGATCTCCTACGAGCAGTACTTC. Drawing the rest from reference TRBV9 and TRBJ2-7, the complete variable domain is DSGVTQTPKHLITATGQRVTLRCSPRSGDLSVYWYQQSLDQGLQFLIQYYNGEERAKGNILERFSAQQFPDLHSELNLSSLELGDSALYFCASSVSPGISYEQYFGPGTRLTVT.

The chain joins TRBV19 to TRBJ1-3; 7 nucleotides match TRBD1. Looked up from germline, CDR1 is LNHDA and CDR2 is SQIVND (reference sequence). V trimming: 3 bases; J trimming: 3 bases; junction bases outside the gene matches: 5. This CDR3 is 15 amino acids long. The CDR3 spells CASSITGENGNTIYF. CDR3 nucleotide sequence: TGTGCCAGTAGTATCACAGGGGAGAATGGAAACACCATATATTTT.

About this clone itself: A read error may account for a junction end that differs from germline. V usage is TRBV5-3 and J usage is TRBJ1-1; no definite D call. TRBV5-3 is sorted into the ORF group, with uncertain function. This CDR3 is built from 13 residues. The CDR3 spells CATSRGGTTEAFF. For the CDR3, the DNA is TGTGCCACAAGCCGGGGAGGAACCACTGAAGCTTTCTTT.

The chain couples TRBV19 to TRBJ1-2; 7 nucleotides agree with TRBD1. The CDR3 length is 17 residues. V trimming: 0 bases; J trimming: 6 bases; junction bases outside the gene matches: 13. The germline gives CDR1 LNHDA, CDR2 SQIVND (reference sequence). CDR3 DNA: TGTGCCAGTAGTATAGATCTGAAAAGGGACAGCTCTAATGGCTACACCTTC. Translating it yields CASSIDLKRDSSNGYTF.

This sequence joins TRBV11-2 and TRBJ1-1; D gene ambiguous. Germline V gene lookup returns CDR1 SGHAT and CDR2 FQNNGV. Deletions cut 1 base from V and 0 bases from J, with 15 bases between. CDR3 length: 17 amino acids. The CDR3 DNA reads TGTGCCAGCAGCTTAGTGGCCCTTGTCATCTTGAACACTGAAGCTTTCTTT. Translated, it gives CASSLVALVILNTEAFF.

CDR3 nucleotide sequence: TGCGCCAGCAGCGCAGCACCGGGACAGGGAATGAGTGAGCAGTTCTTC. It specifies CASSAAPGQGMSEQFF. The chain is built from TRBV5-1 and TRBJ2-1; 9 bases are a match to TRBD1. Germline V gene data show CDR1 as SGHRS and CDR2 as YFSETQ. The CDR3 contains 16 residues. The junction had 14 bases not matched to a gene; V was cut back by 4 bases and J by 9 bases.

The chain has TRBV27 and TRBJ1-1; tentatively, D is TRBD1 (5 bases). The germline V and J ends were trimmed by 2 bases and 5 bases, with 9 bases remaining between them. The CDR3 totals 13 residues. The germline V gene encodes CDR1 MNHEY and CDR2 SMNVEV (reference sequence). For the CDR3, the DNA is TGTGCCAGCAGTTTAAATCAGGGAACTGAAGCTTTCTTT. This translates into CASSLNQGTEAFF.

The V and J genes are TRBV7-9 and TRBJ2-4; TRBD1 agrees at 7 bases. The CDR3 spans 14 residues. Trimming took 6 bases from V and 0 from J; bases not matched to a gene: 2. Germline V lookup: CDR1 SEHNR, CDR2 FQNEAQ (reference sequence). CDR3 sequence reads: CASSRDRAKNIQYF. CDR3 coding DNA: TGTGCCAGCAGTCGGGACAGAGCCAAAAACATTCAGTACTTC.

Note on this clone: Distinct nucleotide sequences in the sample also encode this CDR3. This rearrangement joins TRBV29-1 to TRBJ1-1; TRBD1 is a possible D gene (5 bases). The V end lost 7 bases, the J end lost 3 bases, and 12 bases lay between the germline ends. Germline V gives CDR1 SQVTM, CDR2 ANQGSEA. The CDR3 loop spans 12 amino acids. CDR3 region: CSAGHLDTEAFF. The CDR3 bases are TGCAGCGCTGGACACTTAGACACTGAAGCTTTCTTT. Together with reference TRBV29-1 and TRBJ1-1, the CDR3 gives the full variable domain: SAVISQKPSRDICQRGTSLTIQCQVDSQVTMMFWYRQQPGQSLTLIATANQGSEATYESGFVIDKFPISRPNLTFSTLTVSNMSPEDSSIYLCSAGHLDTEAFFGQGTRLTVV.

The chain carries TRBV7-9 and TRBJ1-1; D is undetermined. The CDR3 runs 19 residues. V lost 2 bases and J 0 bases, leaving 22 bases between the germline ends. The germline CDR1 and CDR2 sequences are SEHNR and FQNEAQ (reference sequence). CDR3 DNA sequence: TGTGCCAGCAGCTTACCTACTTTGAGTGGGAGGTCAATGAACACTGAAGCTTTCTTT. It translates to CASSLPTLSGRSMNTEAFF.

V and J are TRBV29-1 and TRBJ1-2; perhaps TRBD1 as D (5 bases). CDR1 SQVTM and CDR2 ANQGSEA come from the germline V gene. The CDR3 has 11 residues. Trimming took off 1 base at V and 8 bases at J, with 8 bases between the two ends. The CDR3 nucleotides read TGCAGCGTTGAAGGGGGCCAGGGCTACACCTTC. Protein sequence: CSVEGGQGYTF. The variable domain in full, with the rest retrieved from reference TRBV29-1 and TRBJ1-2, is SAVISQKPSRDICQRGTSLTIQCQVDSQVTMMFWYRQQPGQSLTLIATANQGSEATYESGFVIDKFPISRPNLTFSTLTVSNMSPEDSSIYLCSVEGGQGYTFGSGTRLTVV.

The rearrangement joins TRBV19 to TRBJ1-1; weak D call: TRBD1 (6 bases). V lost 5 bases and J lost 5, with 12 bases in between. The CDR3 is made up of 13 amino acids. CDR1 is LNHDA, CDR2 SQIVND, per germline (reference sequence). This CDR3 reads CASSPQGLTEAFF. In DNA, the CDR3 is TGTGCCAGTAGTCCACAGGGTTTAACTGAAGCTTTCTTT.

This chain links TRBV4-1 with TRBJ1-1, with 9 bases matching TRBD1. Trimming cost V 0 bases and J 4 bases; bases outside gene matches: 15. The CDR3 length is 19 residues. Germline CDR1 and CDR2: MGHRA and YSYEKL. The CDR3 is CASSQDRRGQGIQGTEAFF. In DNA, the CDR3 is TGCGCCAGCAGCCAAGATAGGCGGGGACAGGGAATTCAGGGCACTGAAGCTTTCTTT.

Details on this clone: Other DNA variants within this sample encode the same CDR3. The CDR3 is CSALDRGGSYGYTF. In nucleotides, the CDR3 is TGCAGCGCCCTAGACAGGGGGGGAAGCTATGGCTACACCTTC. The J gene is TRBJ1-2, the V gene TRBV29-1; 9 bases map to TRBD1. The CDR3 totals 14 residues. Per germline, CDR1 SQVTM and CDR2 ANQGSEA. V lost 7 bases, J lost 4 bases, and 10 bases stayed unmatched.

The gene calls are TRBV4-2 and TRBJ2-3, with unresolved D. Germline-derived CDR1 and CDR2 are LGHNA and YNFKEQ. The ends were cut back, 0 bases at V and 0 bases at J, with 10 bases in the middle. The CDR3 runs 16 residues. The CDR3 nucleotides read TGTGCCAGCAGCCAAGATGACGGCGGCAGCACAGATACGCAGTATTTT. Protein: CASSQDDGGSTDTQYF.

The V call is TRBV7-9, the J call TRBJ1-2; 7 bases agree with TRBD1. This CDR3 contains 16 residues. Germline V gene data show CDR1 as SEHNR and CDR2 as FQNEAQ (reference sequence). Trimming took 1 base from V and 2 from J; bases not matched to a gene: 7. CDR3 DNA: TGTGCCAGCAGCTTAGGAGGGACAGCAATGAACTATGGCTACACCTTC. Protein: CASSLGGTAMNYGYTF. Combining the CDR3 with reference TRBV7-9 and TRBJ1-2 gives the whole variable domain DTGVSQNPRHKITKRGQNVTFRCDPISEHNRLYWYRQTLGQGPEFLTYFQNEAQLEKSRLLSDRFSAERPKGSFSTLEIQRTEQGDSAMYLCASSLGGTAMNYGYTFGSGTRLTVV.

J is TRBJ1-2 and V is TRBV29-1, with no clear D. Germline CDR1 is SQVTM and CDR2 is ANQGSEA. This CDR3 spans 11 amino acids. Between the trimmed V and J ends, which lost 3 bases and 4 bases, there was a span of 6 bases. The CDR3 region has the DNA TGCAGCGTTGAGTCCCGCTATGGCTACACCTTC. This translates into CSVESRYGYTF.

The chain joins TRBV9 to TRBJ2-7; 7 bases line up with TRBD2. Germline V gives CDR1 SGDLS, CDR2 YYNGEE. This CDR3 region has 15 residues. V lost 4 bases to trimming and J lost 2 bases; unmatched junction nucleotides: 9. CDR3 loop: CASSPRSSGPYEQYF. CDR3 DNA sequence: TGTGCCAGCAGCCCCCGGTCTAGCGGTCCCTACGAGCAGTACTTC.